Below are 18 T cell receptor beta chains sequenced from a single sample in a study of post-analysis software for immune sequencing data (dated by TCRdb to 2013 to 2016). Beyond this particular receptor, the publication reports: Patients showed significantly higher frequencies than controls for 4 or 5 TRBV segments, among them TRBV5-6, TRBV5-1 and TRBV20-1.

What these receptors recognize is not known. Receptor libraries were prepared by PCR. The instrument given in TCRdb is Illumina HiSeq 2500. To reduce PCR and sequencing biases, unique molecular identifiers were incorporated into the TCR beta cDNA libraries. Through fastp at Q25 and MiXCR, TCRdb rebuilt clones from the public reads, retaining in-frame beta chains. For every CDR3 protein sequence, its rows merge into one entry that carries the most common genes and DNA. This sample gives 600,000 to 700,000 distinct CDR3 sequences in total; approximately 60% of them show up just once. Approximately 10% of the sample lies in the top ten. Sequencing input: blood. These receptors all come from a girl aged 2-15 years with multiple sclerosis.

This clonotype was seen a handful of times. The chain combines TRBV29-1 with TRBJ2-2; 11 nucleotides line up with TRBD1. Germline CDR1 is SQVTM and CDR2 is ANQGSEA. The CDR3 extends over 13 amino acids. The junction had 3 bases not matched to a gene; V was cut back by 5 bases and J by 7 bases. As DNA, the CDR3 is TGCAGCGTTCGGACAGGGGGCCGCGGGGAGCTGTTTTTT. Translated, it gives CSVRTGGRGELFF.

This clonotype came up a few times. The chain employs TRBV24-1 and TRBJ2-3; D ambiguous. CDR3 size: 14 residues. Trimming removed 2 bases from V and 10 bases from J, with 15 bases in between. From germline, CDR1 is KGHDR and CDR2 SFDVKD. CDR3 in DNA: TGTGCCACCAGTGATTCTACTCAGTTCTGGGCGCAGTATTTT. This encodes CATSDSTQFWAQYF.

This clonotype showed up just a few times. J is TRBJ2-1 and V is TRBV7-9, with D perhaps matching TRBD1 or TRBD2 (5 bases each). The CDR3 contains 16 residues. CDR1 is SEHNR, CDR2 FQNEAQ, per germline (reference sequence). V shed 5 bases and J shed 4 bases, with 18 bases lying between them. The CDR3 region has the DNA TGTGCCAGCAGCCCCCTGGGGGAACTAATTTACAATGAGCAGTTCTTC. Amino acid sequence: CASSPLGELIYNEQFF.

This clonotype appeared a single time. The chain couples TRBV29-1 to TRBJ1-1; D remains unclear. The ends were cut back, 3 bases at V and 0 bases at J, with 5 bases in the middle. The CDR3 runs 12 residues. Germline V gene data show CDR1 as SQVTM and CDR2 as ANQGSEA. CDR3 bases: TGCAGCGTTGACGGGGTGAACACTGAAGCTTTCTTT. It yields the protein CSVDGVNTEAFF.

J is TRBJ1-2 and V is TRBV5-5; D is unclear. The CDR3 spans 16 residues. Per germline, CDR1 SGHKS and CDR2 YYEKEE (reference sequence). V lost 6 bases and J 8 bases, leaving 26 bases between the germline ends. CDR3 in DNA: TGTGCCAGCAACCCGACCCCCGACAAGGGTAGTAGAGGCTACACCTTC. Protein product: CASNPTPDKGSRGYTF. Complete variable domain (other parts from reference TRBV5-5 and TRBJ1-2): DAGVTQSPTHLIKTRGQQVTLRCSPISGHKSVSWYQQVLGQGPQFIFQYYEKEERGRGNFPDRFSARQFPNYSSELNVNALLLGDSALYLCASNPTPDKGSRGYTFGSGTRLTVV.

This chain uses TRBV18 with TRBJ2-5; D could derive from TRBD1 or TRBD2 (6 bases each). Trimming pared 1 base from V and 4 bases from J, leaving 10 bases between. This CDR3 has 14 amino acids. CDR1 is KGHSH and CDR2 is LQKENI in the germline V gene. Here the CDR3 reads CASSPRGAPETQYF. Here the CDR3 DNA reads TGTGCCAGCTCACCACGGGGGGCACCAGAGACCCAGTACTTC.

This chain connects TRBV20-1 to TRBJ2-5; TRBD2 matches at 8 bases. The V gene end was trimmed by 2 bases and the J gene end by 5 bases; junction bases not matched to a gene: 10. The CDR3 is 15 amino acids. Germline V gives CDR1 DFQATT, CDR2 SNEGSKA (reference sequence). CDR3 protein: CSARPFTPGGETQYF. The CDR3 DNA sequence: TGCAGTGCTAGACCTTTTACCCCGGGGGGGGAGACCCAGTACTTC.

The V and J genes are TRBV4-2 and TRBJ1-1, with D tentatively TRBD1 (5 bases). The CDR3 loop spans 14 amino acids. Trimming pared 3 bases from V and 6 bases from J, leaving 14 bases between. Germline loops: CDR1 LGHNA, CDR2 YNFKEQ. CDR3 in amino acids: CASSHRGVGAEAFF. The CDR3 DNA is TGTGCCAGCAGCCACCGCGGGGTAGGGGCTGAAGCTTTCTTT.

The rearrangement uses TRBV5-1 and TRBJ2-3, with 8 bases lining up with TRBD2. The CDR3 covers 18 residues. J lost 4 bases, V lost 0 bases, and 13 bases had no gene match. CDR1 is SGHRS and CDR2 is YFSETQ in the germline V gene. CDR3 protein: CASSLVWGTRETPDTQYF. The DNA of the CDR3 is TGCGCCAGCAGCTTGGTTTGGGGGACTAGAGAGACCCCAGATACGCAGTATTTT. The whole variable domain, filled in from reference TRBV5-1 and TRBJ2-3, reads KAGVTQTPRYLIKTRGQQVTLSCSPISGHRSVSWYQQTPGQGLQFLFEYFSETQRNKGNFPGRFSGRQFSNSRSEMNVSTLELGDSALYLCASSLVWGTRETPDTQYFGPGTRLTVL.

The chain employs TRBV3-1 and TRBJ2-7; D uncertain. This CDR3 contains 15 residues. Germline CDR1 is LGHDT and CDR2 is YNNKEL (reference sequence). Trimming took 1 base from V and 3 from J, leaving 13 bases between them. CDR3 DNA: TGTGCCAGCAGCCAAGGCCCGACTTGGAACTACGAGCAGTACTTC. It specifies CASSQGPTWNYEQYF.

The chain uses TRBV20-1 and TRBJ1-1; no clear D. Germline V gene lookup returns CDR1 DFQATT and CDR2 SNEGSKA (reference sequence). The CDR3 is 12 residues long. V was clipped by 0 bases and J by 8 bases, with 10 bases between them. For the CDR3, the DNA is TGCAGTGCTAGAGATTTCGATTTGGAAGCTTTCTTT. This codes for CSARDFDLEAFF.

The chain joins TRBV4-3 to TRBJ2-1, with no clear D. Between the trimmed V and J ends, which lost 3 bases and 1 base, there was a span of 10 bases. The CDR3 has 15 residues. Germline CDR1 and CDR2: LGHNA and YSLEER. The CDR3 bases are TGCGCCAGCAGCCAGGGAATGGGTTCCTACAATGAGCAGTTCTTC. This gives the protein CASSQGMGSYNEQFF.

The chain combines TRBV20-1 with TRBJ2-5; D is possibly TRBD1 (6 bases). The CDR3 runs 14 residues. CDR1 is DFQATT and CDR2 is SNEGSKA in the germline V gene (reference sequence). Trimming stripped 5 bases from V and 5 bases from J, with 18 bases between. The CDR3 DNA follows: TGCAGTGCTCCGGGACACCCAAACGATGAGACCCAGTACTTC. Encoded protein: CSAPGHPNDETQYF.

J is TRBJ1-4 and V is TRBV7-9; 7 bases are shared with TRBD1. Losses at the gene ends were 4 bases for V and 8 bases for J; bases not matched to a gene: 7. This CDR3 is 14 amino acids long. CDR1 is SEHNR and CDR2 is FQNEAQ in the germline V gene (reference sequence). CDR3 DNA sequence: TGTGCCAGCAGCTCCGGGACAGCGGGGGAAAAACTGTTTTTT. It specifies CASSSGTAGEKLFF.

V is TRBV7-4 and J is TRBJ1-2; tentatively, D is TRBD1 (5 bases). With 2 bases removed from V and 1 base from J, the gap between germline ends came to 17 bases. The CDR3 consists of 17 residues. The V gene's germline CDR1 is SGHVT and CDR2 SQSDAQ. The CDR3 sequence is CASSLRLVRALNYGYTF. The DNA of the CDR3 is TGTGCCAGCAGCTTAAGGCTCGTCAGGGCCCTTAACTATGGCTACACCTTC.

The chain joins TRBV12-3 or TRBV12-4 to TRBJ1-2; D is uncertain. The CDR3 is made up of 15 amino acids. V lost 3 bases and J lost 6, with 17 bases in between. The CDR3 is CASSLVSSRGNGYTF. The CDR3 DNA follows: TGTGCCAGCAGTTTGGTTAGCTCCCGAGGGAATGGCTACACCTTC.

The chain is built from TRBV29-1 and TRBJ2-1, with 7 positions matching TRBD2. V was clipped by 4 bases and J by 1 base; unmatched bases: 7. CDR3 length: 15 residues. CDR1 and CDR2 from the germline V gene are SQVTM and ANQGSEA. The CDR3 spells CSVGEGSASYNEQFF. Here the CDR3 DNA reads TGCAGCGTTGGGGAGGGTAGCGCATCCTACAATGAGCAGTTCTTC.

This rearrangement joins TRBV29-1 to TRBJ2-1; either TRBD1 or TRBD2 may fit D (6 bases each). Per germline, CDR1 SQVTM and CDR2 ANQGSEA. The CDR3 has 14 residues. The ends were cut back, 4 bases at V and 1 base at J, with 11 bases in the middle. The CDR3 nucleotides are TGCAGCGTTGGGGGGGCCTTTTCCTACAATGAGCAGTTCTTC. This codes for CSVGGAFSYNEQFF.